This T cell receptor (beta chain) was retrieved from a study of cytomegalovirus exposure and HLA in healthy donors. The V end lost 4 bases, the J end lost 8 bases, and 15 bases lay between the germline ends. Germline lookup yields CDR1 SGHVS and CDR2 FNYEAQ. There are 14 residues in the CDR3. Researchers ran the PCR with 60 Vbeta and 13 Jbeta primers. The assay was immunoSEQ multiplex PCR, and TCRdb's table has in-frame clones only and misses some. Among about 190,000 clones, approximately 75% were seen once, and the ten largest hold more than 4%. Study-wide results and limits: Earlier results showed most TCR beta V segments being productive about 87% or about 30% of the time.

Concerning this clone: Its antigen is not known.

The TCR comes from a man in his thirties or forties in good health and CMV-seropositive. The genes are TRBV7-6 and TRBJ1-3; D unclear. Sample: PBMCs. This CDR3 reads CASSSPRAGDTIYF. DNA of the CDR3: TGTGCCAGCAGCTCCCCGAGGGCTGGGGACACCATATATTTT.